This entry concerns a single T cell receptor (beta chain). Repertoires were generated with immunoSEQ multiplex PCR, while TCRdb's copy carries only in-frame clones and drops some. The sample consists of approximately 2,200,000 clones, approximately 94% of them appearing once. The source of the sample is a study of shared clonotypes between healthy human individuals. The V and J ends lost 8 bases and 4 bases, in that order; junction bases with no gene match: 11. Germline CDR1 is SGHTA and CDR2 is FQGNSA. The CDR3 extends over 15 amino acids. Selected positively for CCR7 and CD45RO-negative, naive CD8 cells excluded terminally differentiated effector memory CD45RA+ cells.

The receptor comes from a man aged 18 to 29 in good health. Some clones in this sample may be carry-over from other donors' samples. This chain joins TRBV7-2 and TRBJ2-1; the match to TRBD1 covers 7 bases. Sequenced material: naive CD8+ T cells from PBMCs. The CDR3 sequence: CASGIRQGGYNEQFF. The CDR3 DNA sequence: TGTGCCAGCGGAATTCGACAGGGTGGTTACAATGAGCAGTTCTTC.